These 29 T cell receptor beta chains were all obtained from the same sample, sequenced in a study of OX40 agonist ivuxolimab in advanced cancers. Library method: the immunoSEQ multiplex PCR assay. As stored in TCRdb, this immuneACCESS dataset retains in-frame rearrangements with V and J assigned. A fraction of the clones does not appear; measured against another copy, unresolved V genes explain less than half of the discrepancy, and the remainder lacks a known reason. The sample yields under 75,000 clones; 90% to 95% were counted once. The top ten constitute roughly 15% of the sample. Sequencing used CD4+ or CD8+ T cells sorted from blood, obtained in a trial of the OX40 agonist ivuxolimab. Source of these receptors: an adult with an advanced solid tumor such as melanoma, head and neck, liver or kidney cancer.

The chain is built from TRBV11-2 and TRBJ2-7, with a possible D match to TRBD1 (5 bases). CDR1 SGHAT and CDR2 FQNNGV come from the germline V gene. The V end was cut by 2 bases, the J end by 3 bases, with 14 bases between. The CDR3 is 15 amino acids. DNA for the CDR3: TGTGCCAGCAGCTTACGACAGACCCTAGGCTACGAGCAGTACTTC. Translating gives CASSLRQTLGYEQYF.

This rearrangement joins TRBV23-1 to TRBJ2-1; tentatively, D is TRBD1 (6 bases). TRBV23-1 is marked as an open reading frame, function uncertain. Trimming stripped 0 bases from V and 3 bases from J, with 18 bases between. This CDR3 has 18 amino acids. Here the CDR3 reads CASSQSPYWTAYYNEQFF. CDR3 in DNA: TGCGCCAGCAGTCAATCCCCATATTGGACAGCGTACTACAATGAGCAGTTCTTC.

This clone showed up just once. The V call is TRBV10-3, the J call TRBJ1-1; D might be TRBD1 (5 bases). Germline V gene data show CDR1 as ENHRY and CDR2 as SYGVKD. CDR3 size: 13 residues. V shed 10 bases and J shed 5 bases, with 17 bases lying between them. The CDR3 spells CATQGRAGTEAFF. In DNA, the CDR3 is TGTGCCACCCAAGGCAGGGCGGGGACTGAAGCTTTCTTT.

The V and J genes are TRBV27 and TRBJ1-2, with a tentative D call TRBD1 (5 bases). CDR3 length: 13 amino acids. The germline gives CDR1 MNHEY, CDR2 SMNVEV (reference sequence). V lost 1 base and J 8 bases, leaving 11 bases between the germline ends. The CDR3 DNA sequence: TGTGCCAGCAGTTTATTGTCAGGGAGGGGCTACACCTTC. Translating gives CASSLLSGRGYTF.

The chain carries TRBV7-9 and TRBJ2-3; D possibly corresponds to TRBD1 (5 bases). This CDR3 is built from 12 residues. V was clipped by 5 bases and J by 4 bases, with 7 bases between them. Germline V lookup: CDR1 SEHNR, CDR2 FQNEAQ (reference sequence). This CDR3 is CASSQGADTQYF. CDR3 sequence (DNA): TGTGCCAGCAGCCAAGGGGCAGATACGCAGTATTTT.

This clone was observed once. This chain connects TRBV13 to TRBJ1-2; TRBD1 aligns across 8 bases. Germline V gives CDR1 PRHDT, CDR2 FYEKMQ (reference sequence). CDR3 size: 15 residues. J gave up 8 bases and V 5 bases, and 13 bases lay outside the gene matches. This CDR3 reads CASSAPRTGSKGYTF. Written as DNA, the CDR3 is TGTGCCAGCAGCGCACCTAGGACAGGGTCCAAGGGCTACACCTTC.

CDR3 region: CASSTWTVLSGNTIYF. In nucleotides, the CDR3 is TGTGCCAGCAGTACCTGGACGGTTCTCTCTGGAAACACCATATATTTT. The V gene is TRBV27, the J gene TRBJ1-3; D ambiguous. The CDR3 totals 16 residues. Per germline, CDR1 MNHEY and CDR2 SMNVEV (reference sequence). Trimming took 5 bases from V and 0 from J, leaving 14 bases between them.

The V call is TRBV4-3, the J call TRBJ1-1, with 8 bases matching TRBD1. The junction had 4 bases not matched to a gene; V was cut back by 0 bases and J by 4 bases. CDR1 and CDR2 (germline): LGHNA, YSLEER. This CDR3 has 15 residues. DNA of the CDR3: TGCGCCAGCAGCCAAGATCAGGGGGCCCTCACTGAAGCTTTCTTT. This sequence encodes CASSQDQGALTEAFF.

The rearrangement links TRBV27 to TRBJ1-5, with unresolved D. The CDR3 consists of 15 residues. V lost 8 bases to trimming and J lost 0 bases, with 14 bases between them. Germline V gene lookup returns CDR1 MNHEY and CDR2 SMNVEV (reference sequence). CDR3 bases: TGTGCCAGCGCGAGATTACCGAATAGCAATCAGCCCCAGCATTTT. As protein: CASARLPNSNQPQHF.

This CDR3 is CASSSGGPLMNTEAFF. In nucleotides, the CDR3 is TGTGCCAGCAGCTCAGGGGGGCCCCTCATGAACACTGAAGCTTTCTTT. The chain is built from TRBV7-3 and TRBJ1-1; 7 bases map to TRBD1. This CDR3 has 16 residues. The junction had 8 bases not matched to a gene; V was cut back by 4 bases and J by 0 bases. CDR1 is SGHTA and CDR2 is FQGTGA in the germline V gene.

The chain has TRBV10-2 and TRBJ1-1; possibly TRBD1 for D (6 bases). Germline V gene data show CDR1 as WSHSY and CDR2 as SAAADI. Trimming cost V 6 bases and J 1 base, with 12 bases left between them. CDR3 size: 14 residues. DNA of the CDR3: TGCGCCAGCAGGGCAGGGGCGCGGAACACTGAAGCTTTCTTT. Protein sequence: CASRAGARNTEAFF.

The J gene is TRBJ1-1, the V gene TRBV4-3; no clear D. The germline V gene has CDR1 LGHNA and CDR2 YSLEER. This CDR3 comprises 15 residues. The V gene lost 0 bases and the J gene lost 0 bases, with 8 bases spanning the gap. The CDR3, as DNA: TGCGCCAGCAGCCAAGAGATAGGGTTGAACACTGAAGCTTTCTTT. This sequence encodes CASSQEIGLNTEAFF.

The CDR3 protein is CASSLTGPGELFF. In DNA form, the CDR3 reads TGTGCCAGCAGCTTGACAGGGCCCGGGGAGCTGTTTTTT. This chain connects TRBV7-6 to TRBJ2-2, with 7 bases identical to TRBD1. Trimming cost V 3 bases and J 6 bases; bases outside gene matches: 1. Germline CDR1 is SGHVS and CDR2 is FNYEAQ. This CDR3 has 13 amino acids.

The V gene is TRBV7-2, the J gene TRBJ1-1, with 12 positions matching TRBD1. The CDR3 is 17 amino acids. The germline CDR1 and CDR2 sequences are SGHTA and FQGNSA. The V segment lost 0 bases and the J segment 3 bases; nucleotides outside the gene matches: 5. The CDR3 loop reads CASSLAGTGGMDTEAFF. CDR3 bases: TGTGCCAGCAGCTTAGCAGGGACAGGGGGCATGGACACTGAAGCTTTCTTT.

The DNA of the CDR3 is TGTGCCAGCAGCCCTGCAGGATCTCATCAGCCCCAGCATTTT. Protein product: CASSPAGSHQPQHF. The chain is built from TRBV27 and TRBJ1-5; D ambiguous. The V end was cut by 6 bases, the J end by 5 bases, with 14 bases between. This CDR3 has 14 amino acids. Per the germline V gene, CDR1 is MNHEY and CDR2 is SMNVEV (reference sequence).

This clone has just one count. The rearrangement uses TRBV27 and TRBJ2-3, with 10 positions matching TRBD2. The V segment lost 8 bases and the J segment 3 bases; nucleotides outside the gene matches: 8. Germline CDR1 reads MNHEY; CDR2 reads SMNVEV (reference sequence). This CDR3 comprises 15 residues. CDR3: CASRLAGAITDTQYF. CDR3 in DNA: TGTGCCAGCCGTCTAGCGGGAGCTATAACAGATACGCAGTATTTT.

This clone was observed a few times. The rearrangement joins TRBV5-4 to TRBJ2-5, with TRBD2 matching over 7 bases. The CDR3 sequence is 15 residues long. From germline, CDR1 is SGHNT and CDR2 YYREEE (reference sequence). Losses at the gene ends were 9 bases for V and 1 base for J; bases not matched to a gene: 12. CDR3 nucleotide sequence: TGTGCCACCGGAGAGGCGGGAGTGCCCCAAGAGACCCAGTACTTC. Amino acids: CATGEAGVPQETQYF.

V gene TRBV7-9 combines with J gene TRBJ2-3; D is unresolved. CDR1 and CDR2 (germline): SEHNR, FQNEAQ (reference sequence). The ends were cut back, 5 bases at V and 4 bases at J, with 10 bases in the middle. The CDR3 loop spans 13 amino acids. The CDR3 reads CASSPSEADTQYF. DNA for the CDR3: TGTGCCAGCAGCCCCAGTGAGGCAGATACGCAGTATTTT.

The chain joins TRBV5-6 to TRBJ1-2; D unclear. Germline V gene sequence: CDR1 SGHDT, CDR2 YYEEEE. Trimming shortened V by 2 bases and J by 2 bases, and 7 bases separated the two germline ends. The CDR3 consists of 13 residues. In DNA, the CDR3 is TGTGCCAGCAGCTTTACTGAGAACTATGGCTACACCTTC. Translated: CASSFTENYGYTF.

The chain links TRBV5-1 to TRBJ2-7, with D possibly being TRBD1 (6 bases). V shed 2 bases and J shed 10 bases, with 16 bases lying between them. Germline CDR1 SGHRS, CDR2 YFSETQ. The CDR3 has 13 amino acids. The CDR3 reads CASSLENKDSQYF. As DNA, the CDR3 is TGCGCCAGCAGCTTAGAAAACAAGGACAGCCAGTACTTC.

The gene calls are TRBV6-1 and TRBJ2-3, with 7 bases matching TRBD2. Trimming at V came to 0 bases and at J to 4 bases, leaving 4 bases not matched to a gene. Per germline, CDR1 MNHNS and CDR2 SASEGT. This CDR3 is 15 amino acids long. The CDR3 here is CASSEAGGAPDTQYF. The CDR3 DNA follows: TGTGCCAGCAGTGAAGCGGGAGGGGCTCCAGATACGCAGTATTTT.

The chain uses TRBV19 and TRBJ2-2; D gene ambiguous. Germline V gene data show CDR1 as LNHDA and CDR2 as SQIVND (reference sequence). CDR3 size: 15 residues. The V and J ends lost 7 bases and 6 bases respectively, with 18 bases between them. DNA for the CDR3: TGTGCCAGTACAGATCCTGGGATTGGACCCGGGGAGCTGTTTTTT. Amino acid sequence: CASTDPGIGPGELFF.

The gene calls are TRBV6-6 and TRBJ1-2, with 8 bases matching TRBD1. The ends lost 0 bases at V and 6 bases at J; junction bases unmatched: 6. The V gene's germline CDR1 is MNHNY and CDR2 SVGAGI (reference sequence). The CDR3 runs to 15 residues. CDR3 coding DNA: TGTGCCAGCAGTTACTCCCCGACAGGGGAGGATGGCTACACCTTC. Its protein is CASSYSPTGEDGYTF.

The chain links TRBV25-1 to TRBJ2-7, with a weak D call TRBD2 (6 bases). The ends were cut back, 5 bases at V and 2 bases at J, with 16 bases in the middle. The germline V gene encodes CDR1 MGHDK and CDR2 SYGVNS. This CDR3 has 15 residues. CDR3 loop: CASSSLIAEAYEQYF. The CDR3 DNA reads TGTGCCAGCAGTTCTCTGATAGCGGAGGCCTACGAGCAGTACTTC.

The rearrangement links TRBV27 to TRBJ2-1; D is undetermined. This CDR3 has 15 amino acids. V lost 3 bases and J lost 2, with 11 bases in between. The germline gives CDR1 MNHEY, CDR2 SMNVEV (reference sequence). CDR3 bases: TGTGCCAGCAGTTTTGGTGCCCCCACCTACAATGAGCAGTTCTTC. Encoded protein: CASSFGAPTYNEQFF.

The rearrangement uses TRBV5-1 and TRBJ2-7, with 8 bases fitting TRBD2. Germline V gene lookup returns CDR1 SGHRS and CDR2 YFSETQ. The CDR3 runs 13 residues. The V segment lost 5 bases and the J segment 6 bases; nucleotides outside the gene matches: 7. CDR3 in amino acids: CASSPGRVSEQYF. CDR3 nucleotide sequence: TGCGCCAGCAGTCCCGGGAGGGTGTCCGAGCAGTACTTC.

The gene calls are TRBV27 and TRBJ1-6; D unresolved. Trimming cost V 7 bases and J 6 bases, with 13 bases left between them. Germline V lookup: CDR1 MNHEY, CDR2 SMNVEV (reference sequence). The CDR3 is 14 residues long. The CDR3 is CASTADWFNSPLHF. The CDR3 region has the DNA TGTGCCAGCACCGCGGACTGGTTTAATTCACCCCTCCACTTT.

This rearrangement joins TRBV4-2 to TRBJ2-7; 9 bases are a match to TRBD1. J lost 3 bases, V lost 3 bases, and 3 bases had no gene match. This CDR3 comprises 14 residues. Germline V gene lookup returns CDR1 LGHNA and CDR2 YNFKEQ. The CDR3 spells CASSHRDRDYEQYF. CDR3 DNA sequence: TGTGCCAGCAGCCACCGGGACAGGGACTACGAGCAGTACTTC.

The chain joins TRBV4-3 to TRBJ2-2; 8 nucleotides align to TRBD2. Germline lookup yields CDR1 LGHNA and CDR2 YSLEER. The CDR3 spans 14 residues. Trimming cost V 3 bases and J 3 bases; bases outside gene matches: 0. CDR3 nucleotide sequence: TGCGCCAGCAGCCAGACTAGCGACACCGGGGAGCTGTTTTTT. This sequence encodes CASSQTSDTGELFF.